This is a list of T cell receptor beta chains from one sample in a study of control samples from healthy donors and cancer patients. Some clones are missing from TCRdb's copy, which holds only in-frame ones; the method was immunoSEQ multiplex PCR. Altogether about 110,000 clones are present, about nine tenths being singletons, with the ten largest covering 3.5% to 4.5%. Sequenced sample: blood. Every receptor here comes from a human donor in good health. The donor label of this sample is uncertain. Both conserved end residues are part of each CDR3. A D gene is named only where the DNA matches it firmly. Clone sizes are given selectively: once, few, many, or a class where the clone is expanded.

TRBV5-5	TRBJ1-2	-	TRBD1	CASSPWDRGRANYGYTF	TGTGCCAGCAGCCCATGGGACAGGGGTCGAGCTAACTATGGCTACACCTTC
TRBV5-6	TRBJ1-2	-	-	CASSLGSLGGGYTF	TGTGCCAGCAGCCTCGGTTCTCTGGGAGGCGGCTACACCTTC
TRBV7-2	TRBJ1-2	-	TRBD1	CASSPTGTERRGYTF	TGTGCCAGCAGCCCAACCGGGACAGAAAGACGAGGCTACACCTTC
TRBV19	TRBJ1-6	once	-	CASSLESLGSPLHF	TGTGCCAGTAGTTTGGAGAGTTTGGGCTCACCCCTCCACTTT
TRBV30	TRBJ1-6	-	TRBD1	CAWSSGQGNSPLHF	TGTGCCTGGAGTTCGGGACAGGGTAATTCACCCCTCCACTTT
TRBV10-1	TRBJ1-2	once	-	CASSETLDRSGYTF	TGCGCCAGCAGTGAGACCCTCGATAGGAGTGGCTACACCTTC
TRBV5-1	TRBJ2-3	-	TRBD2	CASSGLASTDTQYF	TGCGCCAGCTCCGGACTAGCTTCCACAGATACGCAGTATTTT
TRBV10-2	TRBJ2-3	-	TRBD2	CASRDLAGGPDTDTQYF	TGCGCCAGCAGAGATTTGGCGGGGGGGCCTGATACAGATACGCAGTATTTT
TRBV29-1	TRBJ1-5	-	-	CSVGRPNQPQHF	TGCAGCGTTGGTCGTCCCAATCAGCCCCAGCATTTT
TRBV6-5	TRBJ1-6	-	-	CASSYWGGTYNSPLHF	TGTGCCAGCAGTTACTGGGGGGGAACCTATAATTCACCCCTCCACTTT
TRBV6-2/TRBV6-3	TRBJ1-6	-	-	CASSYTGGLSSYNSPLHF	TGTGCCAGCAGTTACACCGGGGGCCTGAGCTCCTATAATTCACCCCTCCACTTT
TRBV7-9	TRBJ1-3	once	-	CASSLMAAGNTIYF	TGTGCCAGCAGCTTAATGGCAGCCGGAAACACCATATATTTT
TRBV24-1	TRBJ2-5	-	TRBD2	CATSDFRGGPINQETQYF	TGTGCCACCAGTGATTTCCGCGGGGGGCCGATAAACCAAGAGACCCAGTACTTC
TRBV12-5	TRBJ2-1	-	TRBD1	CASGLNSGTVNEQFF	TGTGCTAGTGGGCTCAATTCCGGGACAGTCAATGAGCAGTTCTTC
TRBV11-2	TRBJ2-4	-	-	CASSLNSGGVNGVIQYF	TGTGCCAGCAGCTTAAATTCAGGGGGGGTAAATGGTGTCATTCAGTACTTC
TRBV19	TRBJ1-5	-	-	CASSINGPLRNQPQHF	TGTGCCAGTAGTATTAACGGACCTCTCCGCAATCAGCCCCAGCATTTT
TRBV11-2	TRBJ1-2	-	-	CASSLTGQSYGYTF	TGTGCCAGCAGCTTAACGGGGCAGAGCTATGGCTACACCTTC